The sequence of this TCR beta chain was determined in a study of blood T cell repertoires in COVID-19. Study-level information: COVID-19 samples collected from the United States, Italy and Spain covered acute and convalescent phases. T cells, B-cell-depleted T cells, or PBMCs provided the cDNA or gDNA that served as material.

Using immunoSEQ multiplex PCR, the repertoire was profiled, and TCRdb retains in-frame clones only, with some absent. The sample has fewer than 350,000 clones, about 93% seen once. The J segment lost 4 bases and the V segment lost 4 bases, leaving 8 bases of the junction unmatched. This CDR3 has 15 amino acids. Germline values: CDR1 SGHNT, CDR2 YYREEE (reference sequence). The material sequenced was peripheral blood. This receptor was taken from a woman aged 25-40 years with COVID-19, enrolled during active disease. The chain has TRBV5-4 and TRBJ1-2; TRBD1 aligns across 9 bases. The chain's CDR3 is CASSKTGGRGYGYTF. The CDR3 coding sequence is TGTGCCAGCAGCAAAACAGGGGGCCGCGGCTATGGCTACACCTTC.